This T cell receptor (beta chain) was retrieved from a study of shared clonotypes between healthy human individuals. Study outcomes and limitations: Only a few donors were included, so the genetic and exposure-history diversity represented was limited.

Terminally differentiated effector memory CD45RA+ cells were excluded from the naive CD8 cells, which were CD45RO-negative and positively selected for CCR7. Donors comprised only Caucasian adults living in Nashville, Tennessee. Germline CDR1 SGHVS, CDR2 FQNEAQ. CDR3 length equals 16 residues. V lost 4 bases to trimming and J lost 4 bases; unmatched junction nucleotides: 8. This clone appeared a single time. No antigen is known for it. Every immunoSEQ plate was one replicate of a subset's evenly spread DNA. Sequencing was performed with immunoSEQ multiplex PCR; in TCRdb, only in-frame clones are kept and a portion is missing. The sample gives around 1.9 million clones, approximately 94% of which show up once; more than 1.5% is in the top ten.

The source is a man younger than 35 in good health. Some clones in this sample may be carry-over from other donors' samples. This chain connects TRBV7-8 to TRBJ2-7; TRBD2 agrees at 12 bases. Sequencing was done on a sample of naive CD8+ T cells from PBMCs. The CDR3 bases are TGTGCCAGCAGCTGGCGACTAGCGGGAGTGACTTACGAGCAGTACTTC. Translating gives CASSWRLAGVTYEQYF.